The source of this T cell receptor (beta chain) is a study of blood T cell repertoires in COVID-19. Study context: COVID-19 samples collected from the United States, Italy and Spain covered acute and convalescent phases.

Here immunoSEQ multiplex PCR was the method, and the copy in TCRdb shows in-frame clones only, minus some. This sample has approximately 240,000 clones, with 70% to 90% found just once. There are 18 residues in the CDR3. CDR1 MDHEN and CDR2 SYDVKM come from the germline V gene. Unmatched junction bases numbered 10, after V lost 4 bases and J lost 3 bases. The sequenced sample was peripheral blood. V and J are TRBV28 and TRBJ2-6, with TRBD1 matching over 9 bases. This receptor was taken from a man aged 50 or older who had recovered from COVID-19. In nucleotides, the CDR3 is TGTGCCAGCAGTTCCCCGGGACAGGGAGGTTATGGGGCCAACGTCCTGACTTTC. Protein sequence: CASSSPGQGGYGANVLTF.